This T cell receptor (beta chain) is from a study of shared clonotypes between healthy human individuals. Only Caucasian adults living in Nashville, Tennessee made up the donor group. In unsorted samples, genomic DNA was obtained using roughly 99 million PBMCs. The CDR3 spans 14 residues. CDR1 and CDR2 from the germline V gene are GTSNPN and SVGIG (reference sequence). V lost 0 bases to trimming and J lost 7 bases, with 15 bases between them. Each PCR replicate run on unsorted PBMC took in 300 to 350 ng DNA, 30,000 or so T cell genomes. Using ten immunoSEQ deep assay plates, investigators sequenced unsorted PBMC DNA. This table comes from immunoSEQ multiplex PCR, and its TCRdb copy is limited to in-frame clones, with some not included. Of a few hundred thousand clones in the sample, 79% are singletons; the top ten hold over 9.5%.

The sequence came from a woman between 40 and 50 years old in good health. Some clones in this sample may be carry-over from other donors' samples. The chain joins TRBV30 to TRBJ1-2, with D maybe TRBD1 (6 bases). The sample comprised PBMCs. Here the CDR3 DNA reads TGTGCCTGGAGTGTCGGGGGGCCTCCGCTTGGCTACACCTTC. Translated, it gives CAWSVGGPPLGYTF.